This T cell receptor beta chain was documented in a study of cytomegalovirus exposure and HLA in healthy donors. Study-level results: There were about 160 TCR beta chains listed as cytomegalovirus-associated. Specific recognition of CMV antigens was confirmed in vitro for a few chains (all CMV-associated). High sensitivity and specificity were reportedly achieved when the classifier diagnosed cytomegalovirus status. The study found most TCR sequences rare, yet found some public TCRs in many donors.

Method: immunoSEQ multiplex PCR; TCRdb's copy keeps in-frame clones and lacks some. The table has 200,000 or so clones, around nine tenths seen once. V was pared by 5 bases and J by 6 bases, with 4 bases between. The CDR3 loop spans 10 amino acids. CDR1 is MNHNS, CDR2 SASEGT, per germline. This clone was detected a few times. The antigen is not known. The TCR was taken from a woman aged 18-29 years in good health and CMV-seropositive. The rearrangement links TRBV6-1 to TRBJ1-2; no reliable D call. Sequencing input: PBMCs. The CDR3 bases are TGTGCCAGCAGTCCCGATGGCTACACCTTC. Protein: CASSPDGYTF.